The 26 T cell receptor beta chains below were found in one sample sequenced in a study of neurological immune-mediated disorders (dated by TCRdb to the late 2010s). Library construction relied on 5' RACE. The listed sequencing device is Illumina HiSeq 2500. TCRdb's own reprocessing of the public reads used fastp at Q25 and MiXCR and kept productive beta chains. Each CDR3 protein gets just one entry, which takes the most common genes and DNA from the rows behind it. The sample table holds roughly 100,000 distinct CDR3 sequences, of which 3.5% were seen once. The ten largest clonotypes hold roughly 6% of the sample. Sequencing input: PBMCs. Source of these receptors: a woman aged 18-30 years with multiple sclerosis.

The table lists this clonotype with many counts. The chain uses TRBV20-1 and TRBJ2-1; 8 bases align to TRBD2. This CDR3 contains 18 residues. With V trimmed by 3 bases and J by 6 bases, 19 bases remained unmatched. Germline V gene lookup returns CDR1 DFQATT and CDR2 SNEGSKA (reference sequence). The CDR3 DNA follows: TGCAGTGCTAGCGAAATGGGCGGAGCGGGAGCATACCCCAATGAGCAGTTCTTC. Its protein product is CSASEMGGAGAYPNEQFF.

This clonotype was recorded many times. The J gene is TRBJ2-7, the V gene TRBV5-1; TRBD1 matches at 12 bases. With 3 bases clipped from V and 6 bases from J, the junction kept 4 bases outside the gene matches. The CDR3 has 14 amino acids. The V gene's germline CDR1 is SGHRS and CDR2 YFSETQ. The CDR3 DNA follows: TGCGCCAGCAGCTCCGGGACAGGGGGCGTCGAGCAGTACTTC. Translating it yields CASSSGTGGVEQYF.

This clonotype was seen ten or more times. The chain joins TRBV4-1 to TRBJ1-2; 7 positions match TRBD1. CDR3 length: 16 amino acids. The germline CDR1 and CDR2 sequences are MGHRA and YSYEKL. The trim removed 2 bases at V and 5 bases at J, leaving 11 bases unmatched. CDR3 sequence: CASSQFPGQLPYGYTF. The CDR3 DNA follows: TGCGCCAGCAGCCAATTCCCGGGACAGCTACCTTATGGCTACACCTTC.

This clonotype was seen ten or more times. This chain uses TRBV9 with TRBJ2-3; 11 bases match TRBD1. V lost 1 base, J lost 4 bases, and 5 bases stayed unmatched. The CDR3 spans 16 residues. Germline loops: CDR1 SGDLS, CDR2 YYNGEE. The CDR3 spells CASSVFGQGASDTQYF. The DNA of the CDR3 is TGTGCCAGCAGCGTATTCGGACAGGGGGCCTCAGATACGCAGTATTTT.

This clonotype was picked up many times. V is TRBV4-3 and J is TRBJ2-1, with 7 bases identical to TRBD2. The length of the CDR3 is 16 residues. Germline CDR1 LGHNA, CDR2 YSLEER. Germline trimming cut 4 bases from V and 8 bases from J; bases unmatched to any gene: 14. CDR3 loop: CASSPRLAGVADEQFF. CDR3 bases: TGCGCCAGCAGCCCCCGTTTGGCGGGAGTTGCCGATGAGCAGTTCTTC.

This clonotype was found many times. The V call is TRBV20-1, the J call TRBJ2-7, with TRBD1 matching over 11 bases. With 4 bases clipped from V and 3 bases from J, the junction kept 2 bases outside the gene matches. Per the germline V gene, CDR1 is DFQATT and CDR2 is SNEGSKA (reference sequence). There are 13 residues in the CDR3. Here the CDR3 reads CSATGQGDYEQYF. DNA of the CDR3: TGCAGTGCTACGGGACAGGGGGACTACGAGCAGTACTTC.

This chain joins TRBV6-5 and TRBJ1-2; D gene ambiguous. V lost 4 bases, J lost 8 bases, and 11 bases lay in between. In germline, CDR1 is MNHEY, CDR2 SVGAGI. CDR3 size: 12 residues. The CDR3 loop is CASSSSGYGYTF. CDR3 sequence (DNA): TGTGCCAGCAGTTCTTCCGGTTACGGCTACACCTTC.

This clonotype was counted many times. This chain uses TRBV5-1 with TRBJ2-7; D call uncertain. CDR1 and CDR2 (germline): SGHRS, YFSETQ. Between the trimmed V and J ends, which lost 4 bases and 0 bases, there was a span of 8 bases. The CDR3 is 13 amino acids. The CDR3 nucleotides are TGCGCCAGCAGCCTGGATTTCTCCTACGAGCAGTACTTC. Translated: CASSLDFSYEQYF.

There are a few counts of this clonotype. This may arise from a read error, as a much more abundant clone is one base away. V gene TRBV20-1 combines with J gene TRBJ1-2; 7 positions match TRBD1. Germline V gene data show CDR1 as DFQATT and CDR2 as SNEGSKA (reference sequence). The CDR3 totals 13 residues. CDR3 nucleotides: TGCAGTGATAGAGCCAGGGGGTCCTATGGCTACACCTTC. It codes for CSDRARGSYGYTF.

This clonotype showed up many times. The chain combines TRBV10-3 with TRBJ1-4; 10 positions match TRBD1. Germline-derived CDR1 and CDR2 are ENHRY and SYGVKD. The CDR3 is 15 amino acids. J was trimmed by 8 bases and V by 0 bases; bases with no gene match: 3. This chain's CDR3 is CAISESGTGVEKLFF. The CDR3 DNA follows: TGTGCCATCAGTGAGTCCGGGACAGGGGTCGAAAAACTGTTTTTT.

This clonotype showed up just a few times. This may stem from a read error, because a much larger clone lies one nucleotide away. J is TRBJ2-7 and V is TRBV25-1, with a tentative D call TRBD1 (6 bases). The CDR3 is 12 residues long. CDR1 is MGHDK and CDR2 is SYGVNS in the germline V gene. CDR3 sequence (DNA): TGTGACAGCAGTGGACAGAGCTACGAGCAGTACTTC. Translation: CDSSGQSYEQYF.

The chain employs TRBV4-2 and TRBJ1-4, with no clear D. Germline V lookup: CDR1 LGHNA, CDR2 YNFKEQ. The germline V and J ends were trimmed by 2 bases and 7 bases, with 14 bases remaining between them. CDR3 length equals 15 residues. As DNA, the CDR3 is TGTGCCAGCAGCCAAATGATAGGGTGGCTTGAAAAACTGTTTTTT. It encodes CASSQMIGWLEKLFF.

This clonotype was counted ten times or more. The V and J genes are TRBV7-2 and TRBJ1-2, with D possibly being TRBD1 (5 bases). CDR1 and CDR2 from the germline V gene are SGHTA and FQGNSA. Trimming left V 5 bases short and J 8 bases short, with 12 bases between. The CDR3 length is 12 residues. CDR3 residues: CASSPGGWGYTF. CDR3 DNA sequence: TGTGCCAGCAGCCCCGGGGGGTGGGGCTACACCTTC.

This clonotype was seen many times. This chain uses TRBV2 with TRBJ2-4; D unresolved. Trimming shortened V by 7 bases and J by 2 bases, and 12 bases separated the two germline ends. CDR1 is SNHLY and CDR2 is FYNNEI in the germline V gene. The CDR3 extends over 14 amino acids. The CDR3 sequence is CASTLLDTKNIQYF. The CDR3 DNA follows: TGTGCCAGCACACTGTTGGATACCAAAAACATTCAGTACTTC.

This clonotype has ten or more counts. This chain links TRBV30 with TRBJ2-7; D is possibly TRBD2 (6 bases). The ends were cut back, 2 bases at V and 2 bases at J, with 10 bases in the middle. The CDR3 runs 13 residues. CDR1 is GTSNPN and CDR2 is SVGIG in the germline V gene (reference sequence). The CDR3 reads CAWSLEGPYEQYF. CDR3 sequence (DNA): TGTGCCTGGAGTCTGGAGGGCCCCTACGAGCAGTACTTC.

This clonotype has ten or more counts. The chain links TRBV7-2 to TRBJ2-7; 10 positions agree with TRBD2. Germline V gene sequence: CDR1 SGHTA, CDR2 FQGNSA. The CDR3 has 17 amino acids. J lost 3 bases, V lost 1 base, and 9 bases had no gene match. The CDR3 loop reads CASSLELAGAEFYEQYF. In nucleotides, the CDR3 is TGTGCCAGCAGCTTAGAGCTAGCGGGAGCGGAATTCTACGAGCAGTACTTC. The whole variable domain, remainder taken from reference TRBV7-2 and TRBJ2-7, is GAGVSQSPSNKVTEKGKDVELRCDPISGHTALYWYRQSLGQGLEFLIYFQGNSAPDKSGLPSDRFSAERTGGSVSTLTIQRTQQEDSAVYLCASSLELAGAEFYEQYFGPGTRLTVT.

Ten or more counts support this clonotype. The chain is built from TRBV20-1 and TRBJ2-3, with 8 bases that match TRBD2. Trimming removed 0 bases from V and 4 bases from J; junction bases left unmatched: 6. The CDR3 spans 15 residues. Germline V lookup: CDR1 DFQATT, CDR2 SNEGSKA (reference sequence). The CDR3 DNA is TGCAGTGCTAGAGATGAGGCGGGAGGCGCAGATACGCAGTATTTT. It yields the protein CSARDEAGGADTQYF.

On this clonotype: Just one base apart from a much larger clone, this may be a read error. V usage is TRBV7-2 and J usage is TRBJ2-3; D gene ambiguous. Germline V gives CDR1 SGHTA, CDR2 FQGNSA. The CDR3 has 13 amino acids. The CDR3 reads CAISVHNTDTQYF. CDR3 DNA: TGTGCCATCAGCGTACATAACACAGATACGCAGTATTTT. Looking up the rest from reference TRBV7-2 and TRBJ2-3 gives the full variable domain: GAGVSQSPSNKVTEKGKDVELRCDPISGHTALYWYRQSLGQGLEFLIYFQGNSAPDKSGLPSDRFSAERTGGSVSTLTIQRTQQEDSAVYLCAISVHNTDTQYFGPGTRLTVL.

The chain carries TRBV20-1 and TRBJ2-5; TRBD2 agrees at 7 bases. V was pared by 0 bases and J by 8 bases, with 12 bases of the junction left unmatched. Germline V gene data show CDR1 as DFQATT and CDR2 as SNEGSKA (reference sequence). CDR3 length equals 15 residues. CDR3 amino acids: CSARDHSGPGDTQYF. The CDR3 DNA sequence: TGCAGTGCTAGAGATCATAGCGGGCCTGGGGATACCCAGTACTTC.

This clonotype was seen repeatedly, ten times or more. The chain joins TRBV6-4 to TRBJ2-7, with TRBD2 matching over 9 bases. The CDR3 consists of 15 residues. Germline loops: CDR1 MRHNA, CDR2 SNTAGT. Unmatched junction bases numbered 9, after V lost 3 bases and J lost 6 bases. The CDR3 is CASSESLAGTPEQYF. The DNA for the CDR3 is TGTGCCAGCAGTGAGAGCCTAGCGGGGACCCCCGAGCAGTACTTC.

To note about this clonotype: Just one base apart from a much larger clone, this may be a read error. CDR3 region: CSDRDRGVTQYF. The CDR3 DNA is TGCAGTGATAGAGATCGTGGGGTTACGCAGTATTTT. The gene calls are TRBV20-1 and TRBJ2-3; D is ambiguous. The CDR3 totals 12 residues. The germline CDR1 and CDR2 sequences are DFQATT and SNEGSKA (reference sequence).

At least ten counts were recorded for this clonotype. V and J are TRBV9 and TRBJ2-1; D gene ambiguous. Germline lookup yields CDR1 SGDLS and CDR2 YYNGEE. V lost 4 bases, J lost 5 bases, and 4 bases lay in between. The CDR3 has 11 residues. CDR3 in amino acids: CASSPHNEQFF. CDR3 in DNA: TGTGCCAGCAGCCCTCACAATGAGCAGTTCTTC.

This clonotype has a count of ten or more. V is TRBV20-1 and J is TRBJ2-7; TRBD2 aligns across 7 bases. From germline, CDR1 is DFQATT and CDR2 SNEGSKA (reference sequence). The CDR3 runs to 13 residues. After removal of 2 bases from V and 7 bases from J, the junction contained 8 bases not matched to a gene. CDR3 residues: CSARHPSSGEQYF. The CDR3 DNA sequence: TGCAGTGCTAGACACCCCTCTAGCGGAGAGCAGTACTTC.

This clonotype appeared many times. J is TRBJ1-3 and V is TRBV10-3, with 7 bases identical to TRBD1. Germline V gives CDR1 ENHRY, CDR2 SYGVKD. Losses at the gene ends were 8 bases for V and 0 bases for J; bases not matched to a gene: 4. The CDR3 runs to 14 residues. This CDR3 reads CAISTGTSGNTIYF. The CDR3 DNA sequence: TGTGCCATCTCGACAGGGACCTCTGGAAACACCATATATTTT.

This clonotype came up a few times. The chain links TRBV4-2 to TRBJ1-2, with D possibly TRBD1 on 5 matching bases. Trimming stripped 4 bases from V and 8 bases from J, with 20 bases between. Germline V gives CDR1 LGHNA, CDR2 YNFKEQ. This CDR3 has 15 amino acids. CDR3 loop: CASSLGGGRRRGYTF. In DNA form, the CDR3 reads TGTGCCAGCAGCCTTGGGGGAGGACGGAGACGCGGCTACACCTTC.

This clonotype was detected many times. V gene TRBV5-1 combines with J gene TRBJ1-1, with no clear D. CDR1 and CDR2 from the germline V gene are SGHRS and YFSETQ. The V end lost 6 bases, the J end lost 3 bases, and 12 bases lay between the germline ends. This CDR3 spans 13 amino acids. As DNA, the CDR3 is TGCGCCAGCAATCAAAACGAGTACACTGAAGCTTTCTTT. It yields the protein CASNQNEYTEAFF.